A selection of T cell receptor beta chains follows, all from one sample in a study of T-cell memory formation after mild COVID-19. Using its own MiXCR run on the 5' RACE reads, TCRdb lists one record per CDR3 protein. The sample consists of 14,000 to 15,000 distinct CDR3 sequences, around 21% of them appearing once. The specimen sequenced was PBMCs or a T cell subset sorted from them (not recorded which). These receptors originate from a man between 18 and 35 years old who had mild COVID-19 (a few samples of this study predate the infection). Cell type and time point are not known. The CDR3 runs from the conserved cysteine through the conserved F or W. D genes are given only for firm matches. Clone size is shown for a subset of rows, as once, few, many or a class of expanded clone.

clone_size	v_call	j_call	d_call	cdr3_aa	cdr3_nt
NA	TRBV6-2/TRBV6-3	TRBJ2-7	TRBD2	CASSYPLAGGRYEQYF	TGTGCCAGCAGTTACCCCCTAGCGGGAGGGCGGTACGAGCAGTACTTC
many	TRBV7-2	TRBJ2-3	NA	CASSSLVYTDTQYF	TGTGCCAGCAGCTCGCTGGTGTACACAGATACGCAGTATTTT
few	TRBV11-1	TRBJ2-5	NA	CASSFNNRPETQYF	TGTGCCAGCAGCTTTAACAATAGACCAGAGACCCAGTACTTC
many	TRBV5-1	TRBJ1-1	NA	CASSSRTPNTEAFF	TGCGCCAGCAGCTCCCGGACACCGAACACTGAAGCTTTCTTT
few	TRBV20-1	TRBJ1-2	TRBD1	CSARDPMTGNYGYTF	TGCAGTGCTAGAGACCCTATGACAGGGAACTATGGCTACACCTTC
NA	TRBV6-5	TRBJ1-2	TRBD1	CASSYYFPTGTDTNYGYTF	TGTGCCAGCAGTTACTACTTTCCCACCGGGACAGATACTAACTATGGCTACACCTTC
many	TRBV20-1	TRBJ2-1	NA	CSFRDSGLPEQFF	TGCAGTTTCCGGGACAGCGGGCTTCCTGAGCAGTTCTTC
many	TRBV6-2/TRBV6-3	TRBJ2-7	NA	CASSYLGPISYEQYF	TGTGCCAGCAGTTACCTTGGACCGATTTCCTACGAGCAGTACTTC
many	TRBV2	TRBJ2-3	NA	CASSGRERTDTQYF	TGTGCCAGCAGTGGGCGCGAGAGAACGGATACGCAGTATTTT
many	TRBV9	TRBJ1-2	NA	CASSVGGGNYGYTF	TGTGCCAGCAGCGTAGGTGGGGGTAACTATGGCTACACCTTC
many	TRBV7-9	TRBJ1-4	NA	CASSSEYEKLFF	TGTGCCAGCAGCTCTGAATATGAAAAACTGTTTTTT
many	TRBV20-1	TRBJ2-7	NA	CSAKRSPYEQYF	TGCAGCGCCAAGAGGAGCCCCTACGAGCAGTACTTC
many	TRBV7-9	TRBJ2-2	NA	CASSSLPRELFF	TGTGCCAGCAGCTCCCTTCCCCGGGAGCTGTTTTTT
many	TRBV20-1	TRBJ1-5	NA	CSAHLGNQPQHF	TGCAGTGCTCACCTAGGGAATCAGCCCCAGCATTTT
NA	TRBV5-1	TRBJ1-1	NA	CASSLRGNTEAFF	TGCGCCAGCAGCTTGAGGGGGAACACTGAAGCTTTCTTT
many	TRBV10-3	TRBJ1-1	NA	CAISAGLYTEAFF	TGTGCCATCAGTGCAGGGTTGTACACTGAAGCTTTCTTT
many	TRBV15	TRBJ2-7	TRBD1	CATSREAGGYEQYF	TGTGCCACCAGCAGAGAGGCAGGGGGTTACGAGCAGTACTTC
many	TRBV5-8	TRBJ2-7	TRBD1	CASSFRDRGSYEQYF	TGTGCCAGCAGTTTCCGGGACAGGGGGTCCTACGAGCAGTACTTC
many	TRBV7-2	TRBJ1-6	NA	CASSRTTGDNSPLHF	TGTGCCAGCAGCCGAACGACAGGAGATAATTCACCCCTCCACTTT
many	TRBV30	TRBJ2-5	NA	CAWGGDRAETQYF	TGTGCCTGGGGAGGGGATCGTGCAGAGACCCAGTACTTC
many	TRBV5-1	TRBJ1-3	NA	CASSYDGPSGNTIYF	TGCGCCAGCAGTTACGACGGACCCTCTGGAAACACCATATATTTT
many	TRBV5-4	TRBJ2-7	NA	CASSGDSTSYEQYF	TGTGCCAGCAGCGGTGACAGTACCTCCTACGAGCAGTACTTC
NA	TRBV25-1	TRBJ2-5	TRBD1	CASSYRGEYQETQYF	TGTGCCAGCAGTTACAGGGGGGAGTACCAAGAGACCCAGTACTTC
NA	TRBV3-1	TRBJ1-2	NA	CASSPVLGGIGYTF	TGTGCCAGCAGCCCCGTTTTGGGTGGGATTGGCTACACCTTC
many	TRBV12-3/TRBV12-4	TRBJ2-7	TRBD2	CASSSLTSVSSYEQYF	TGTGCCAGCAGTTCCCTGACTAGCGTCAGCTCCTACGAGCAGTACTTC
many	TRBV5-1	TRBJ2-5	NA	CASSLGDQETQYF	TGCGCCAGCAGCTTGGGAGACCAAGAGACCCAGTACTTC
many	TRBV5-5	TRBJ2-1	TRBD2	CASSLVSSGGSNEQFF	TGTGCCAGCAGCTTGGTATCTAGCGGGGGGTCGAATGAGCAGTTCTTC
few	TRBV6-5	TRBJ1-2	TRBD1	CASSYSQGAFSGYTF	TGTGCCAGCAGTTACTCACAGGGGGCATTTTCTGGCTACACCTTC
NA	TRBV6-5	TRBJ2-1	NA	CASTRRGEQFF	TGTGCCAGCACCCGGAGGGGTGAGCAGTTCTTC
many	TRBV6-5	TRBJ2-3	NA	CASSYASPRFWGATDTQYF	TGTGCCAGCAGTTACGCGAGCCCTCGTTTTTGGGGGGCAACAGATACGCAGTATTTT
few	TRBV28	TRBJ2-3	NA	CASSTQGPGRGHTDTQYF	TGTGCCAGCAGTACGCAGGGGCCAGGGAGGGGCCATACAGATACGCAGTATTTT
NA	TRBV7-9	TRBJ2-3	NA	CASSPLDADNTDTQYF	TGTGCCAGCAGCCCCCTCGACGCGGACAACACAGATACGCAGTATTTT
NA	TRBV29-1	TRBJ2-3	NA	CSVPGGRGVTDTQYF	TGCAGCGTCCCCGGGGGTAGGGGAGTCACAGATACGCAGTATTTT
many	TRBV4-1	TRBJ2-5	NA	CASRQLPLQKETQYF	TGCGCCAGCAGACAACTGCCATTACAGAAAGAGACCCAGTACTTC
many	TRBV5-6	TRBJ2-1	NA	CASSLVRANEQFF	TGTGCCAGCAGCTTGGTCAGGGCAAATGAGCAGTTCTTC
NA	TRBV18	TRBJ2-7	TRBD1	CASSSTHSTGAPPREQYF	TGTGCCAGCTCATCAACCCACTCAACAGGGGCGCCTCCTCGAGAGCAGTACTTC
NA	TRBV5-1	TRBJ1-4	NA	CASSLRTQREKLFF	TGCGCCAGCAGCTTGAGAACCCAACGGGAAAAACTGTTTTTT
many	TRBV6-5	TRBJ2-2	NA	CASGRGIAGELFF	TGTGCCAGCGGGAGGGGGATCGCCGGGGAGCTGTTTTTT
NA	TRBV5-4	TRBJ1-1	TRBD1	CASSSGQGAGAFF	TGTGCCAGCAGCTCCGGACAGGGGGCTGGAGCTTTCTTT
many	TRBV9	TRBJ2-3	NA	CASSVETDTQYF	TGTGCCAGCAGCGTTGAAACAGATACGCAGTATTTT
NA	TRBV7-3	TRBJ2-7	TRBD1	CASSAGTGPYEQYF	TGTGCCAGCAGCGCCGGGACAGGGCCCTACGAGCAGTACTTC
NA	TRBV4-3	TRBJ1-2	NA	CASSQELPRWTSFGYTF	TGCGCCAGCAGCCAAGAGCTCCCCCGGTGGACAAGCTTTGGCTACACCTTC
NA	TRBV28	TRBJ2-5	NA	CASSLEAGPQETQYF	TGTGCCAGCAGTTTAGAGGCGGGGCCCCAAGAGACCCAGTACTTC
many	TRBV5-5	TRBJ1-5	NA	CASRRGGQENQPQHF	TGTGCCAGCAGAAGGGGTGGGCAGGAGAATCAGCCCCAGCATTTT
NA	TRBV7-2	TRBJ2-5	TRBD2	CASSSGGAPETQYF	TGTGCCAGCAGCTCCGGGGGGGCCCCAGAGACCCAGTACTTC
NA	TRBV3-1	TRBJ2-7	NA	CASSPSGFEQYF	TGTGCCAGCAGCCCATCAGGGTTCGAGCAGTACTTC
many	TRBV5-1	TRBJ1-2	NA	CASSRTTDPPGYTF	TGCGCCAGCAGCCGTACGACAGACCCTCCTGGCTACACCTTC
many	TRBV5-1	TRBJ2-5	NA	CASSLEKGHQETQYF	TGCGCCAGCAGCTTGGAAAAGGGACACCAAGAGACCCAGTACTTC
once	TRBV12-3/TRBV12-4	TRBJ2-1	NA	CASSLEGVGLGRFF	TGTGCCAGCAGTTTGGAGGGAGTAGGTCTCGGCCGGTTCTTC